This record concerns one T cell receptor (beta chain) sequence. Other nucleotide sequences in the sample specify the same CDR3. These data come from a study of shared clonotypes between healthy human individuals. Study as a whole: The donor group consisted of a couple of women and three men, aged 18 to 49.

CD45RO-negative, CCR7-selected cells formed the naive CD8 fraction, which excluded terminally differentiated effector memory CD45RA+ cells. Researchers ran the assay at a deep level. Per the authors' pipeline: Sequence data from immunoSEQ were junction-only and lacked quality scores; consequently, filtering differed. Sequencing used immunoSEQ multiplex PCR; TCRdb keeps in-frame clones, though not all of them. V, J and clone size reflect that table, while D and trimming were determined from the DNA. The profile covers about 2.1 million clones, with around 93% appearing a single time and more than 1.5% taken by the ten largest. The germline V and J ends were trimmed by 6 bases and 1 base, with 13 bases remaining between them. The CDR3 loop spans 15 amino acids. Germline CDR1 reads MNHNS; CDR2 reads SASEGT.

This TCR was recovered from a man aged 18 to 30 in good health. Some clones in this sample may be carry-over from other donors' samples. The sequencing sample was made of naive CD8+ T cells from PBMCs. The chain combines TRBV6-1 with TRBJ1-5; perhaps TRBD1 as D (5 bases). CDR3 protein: CASSPPRGSNQPQHF. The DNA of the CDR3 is TGTGCCAGCAGCCCCCCTCGGGGGAGCAATCAGCCCCAGCATTTT.